This TCR beta chain was sequenced for a study of blood T cell repertoires in COVID-19. Turning to the study itself: The samples span acute and convalescent COVID-19 from the United States, Italy and Spain. PBMCs, B-cell-depleted T cells, or T cells provided the cDNA or gDNA that made up the material.

As processed by the authors: The authors estimated nucleated cell counts from reference gene primer amplification. The repertoire was sequenced with immunoSEQ multiplex PCR; TCRdb's copy has only in-frame clones and lacks some. V and J calls and clone size are copied from that table; D and trimming were computed from the DNA. This sample yields 200,000 to 250,000 clones, of which approximately 85% are seen a single time; around 2.5% belongs to the top ten. The CDR3 sequence is 14 residues long. The germline V gene encodes CDR1 LNHDA and CDR2 SQIVND (reference sequence). The ends were cut back, 0 bases at V and 5 bases at J, with 8 bases in the middle.

The sample comprised peripheral blood. The J gene is TRBJ1-5, the V gene TRBV19; D is perhaps TRBD1 (5 bases). The source of this sequence is a woman aged 70-85 years with COVID-19, enrolled during active disease. The CDR3 region has the DNA TGTGCCAGTAGTATAGACAGGGATTATCAGCCCCAGCATTTT. This encodes CASSIDRDYQPQHF.